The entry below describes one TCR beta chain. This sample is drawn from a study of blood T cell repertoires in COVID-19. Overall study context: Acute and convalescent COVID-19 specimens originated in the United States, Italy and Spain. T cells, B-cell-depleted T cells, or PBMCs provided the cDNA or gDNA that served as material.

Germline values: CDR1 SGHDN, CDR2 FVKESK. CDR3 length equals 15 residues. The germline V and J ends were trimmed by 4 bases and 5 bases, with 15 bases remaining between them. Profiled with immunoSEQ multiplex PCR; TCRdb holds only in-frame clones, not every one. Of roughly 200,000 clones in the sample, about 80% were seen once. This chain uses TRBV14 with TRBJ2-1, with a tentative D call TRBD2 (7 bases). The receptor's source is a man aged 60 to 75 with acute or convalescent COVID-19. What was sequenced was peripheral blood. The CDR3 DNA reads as TGTGCCAGCAGCCCAGGGCGGGGGCCCCACAATGAGCAGTTCTTC. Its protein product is CASSPGRGPHNEQFF. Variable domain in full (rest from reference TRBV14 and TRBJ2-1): EAGVTQFPSHSVIEKGQTVTLRCDPISGHDNLYWYRRVMGKEIKFLLHFVKESKQDESGMPNNRFLAERTGGTYSTLKVQPAELEDSGVYFCASSPGRGPHNEQFFGPGTRLTVL.